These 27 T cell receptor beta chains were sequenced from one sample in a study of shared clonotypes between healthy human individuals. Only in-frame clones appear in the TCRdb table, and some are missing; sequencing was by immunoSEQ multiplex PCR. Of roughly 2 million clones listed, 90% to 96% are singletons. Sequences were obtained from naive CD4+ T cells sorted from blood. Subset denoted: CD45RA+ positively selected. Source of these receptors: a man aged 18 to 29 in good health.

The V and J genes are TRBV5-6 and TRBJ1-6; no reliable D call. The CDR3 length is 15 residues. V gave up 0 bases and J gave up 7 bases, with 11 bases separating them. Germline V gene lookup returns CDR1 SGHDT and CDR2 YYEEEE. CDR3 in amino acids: CASSLVLLGNSPLHF. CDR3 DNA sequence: TGTGCCAGCAGCTTGGTTTTGTTGGGGAATTCACCCCTCCACTTT.

CDR3 DNA sequence: TGTGCCAGCAGCTTGAGCCTGAACACCGGGGAGCTGTTTTTT. It specifies CASSLSLNTGELFF. V and J are TRBV7-2 and TRBJ2-2; D gene uncertain. V was pared by 3 bases and J by 1 base, with 6 bases between. Germline CDR1 SGHTA, CDR2 FQGNSA. This CDR3 contains 14 residues. The entire variable domain, with the rest obtained from reference TRBV7-2 and TRBJ2-2, is as follows: GAGVSQSPSNKVTEKGKDVELRCDPISGHTALYWYRQSLGQGLEFLIYFQGNSAPDKSGLPSDRFSAERTGGSVSTLTIQRTQQEDSAVYLCASSLSLNTGELFFGEGSRLTVL.

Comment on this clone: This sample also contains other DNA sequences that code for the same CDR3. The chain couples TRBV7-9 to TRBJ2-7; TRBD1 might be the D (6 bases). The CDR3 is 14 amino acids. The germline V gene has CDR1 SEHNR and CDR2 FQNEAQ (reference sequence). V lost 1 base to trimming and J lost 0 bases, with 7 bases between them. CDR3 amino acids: CASSLGRGSYEQYF. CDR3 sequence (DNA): TGTGCCAGCAGCTTAGGCAGGGGCTCCTACGAGCAGTACTTC.

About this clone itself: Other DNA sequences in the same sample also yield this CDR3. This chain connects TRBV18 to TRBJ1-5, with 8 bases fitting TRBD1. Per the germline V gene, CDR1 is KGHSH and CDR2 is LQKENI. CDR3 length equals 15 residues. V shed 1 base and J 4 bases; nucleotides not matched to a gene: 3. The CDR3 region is CASSPLGQGNQPQHF. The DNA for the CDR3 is TGTGCCAGCTCACCACTAGGACAGGGTAATCAGCCCCAGCATTTT.

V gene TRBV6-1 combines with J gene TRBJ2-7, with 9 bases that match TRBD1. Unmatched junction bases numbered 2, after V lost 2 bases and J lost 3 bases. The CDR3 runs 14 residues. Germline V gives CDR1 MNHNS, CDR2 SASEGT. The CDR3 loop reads CASSELDRGYEQYF. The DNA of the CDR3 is TGTGCCAGCAGTGAATTGGACAGGGGCTACGAGCAGTACTTC.

In DNA form, the CDR3 reads TGTGCCAGCAGCGTAGCCCCCAGGGGCTACACAGATACGCAGTATTTT. This sequence encodes CASSVAPRGYTDTQYF. This rearrangement joins TRBV9 to TRBJ2-3, with a tentative D call TRBD1 (6 bases). CDR3 length equals 16 residues. V lost 0 bases and J 2 bases, leaving 13 bases between the germline ends. Germline CDR1 reads SGDLS; CDR2 reads YYNGEE.

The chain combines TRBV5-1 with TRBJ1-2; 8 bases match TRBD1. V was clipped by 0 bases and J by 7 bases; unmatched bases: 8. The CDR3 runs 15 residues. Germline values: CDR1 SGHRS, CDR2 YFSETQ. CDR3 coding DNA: TGCGCCAGCAGCTTGGAGGGCCAGGGGGCAACTGGCTACACCTTC. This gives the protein CASSLEGQGATGYTF.

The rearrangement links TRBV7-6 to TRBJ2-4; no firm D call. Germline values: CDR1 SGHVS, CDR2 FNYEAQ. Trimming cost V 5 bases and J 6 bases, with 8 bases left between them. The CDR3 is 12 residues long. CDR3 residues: CASSPQSNIQYF. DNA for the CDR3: TGTGCCAGCAGCCCCCAATCAAACATTCAGTACTTC.

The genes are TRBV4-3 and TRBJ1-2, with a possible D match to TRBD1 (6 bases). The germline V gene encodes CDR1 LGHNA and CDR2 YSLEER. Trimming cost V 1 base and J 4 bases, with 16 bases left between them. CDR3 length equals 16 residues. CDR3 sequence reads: CASSQGPGAHSYGYTF. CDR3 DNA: TGCGCCAGCAGCCAAGGCCCGGGGGCGCACAGCTATGGCTACACCTTC.

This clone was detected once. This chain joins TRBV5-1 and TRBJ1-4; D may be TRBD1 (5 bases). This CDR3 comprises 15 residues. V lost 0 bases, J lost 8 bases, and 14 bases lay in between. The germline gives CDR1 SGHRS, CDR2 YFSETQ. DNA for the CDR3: TGCGCCAGCAGCTTGGAACCCAGGGTTGGGGAAAAACTGTTTTTT. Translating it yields CASSLEPRVGEKLFF. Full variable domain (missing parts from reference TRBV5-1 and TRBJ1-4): KAGVTQTPRYLIKTRGQQVTLSCSPISGHRSVSWYQQTPGQGLQFLFEYFSETQRNKGNFPGRFSGRQFSNSRSEMNVSTLELGDSALYLCASSLEPRVGEKLFFGSGTQLSVL.

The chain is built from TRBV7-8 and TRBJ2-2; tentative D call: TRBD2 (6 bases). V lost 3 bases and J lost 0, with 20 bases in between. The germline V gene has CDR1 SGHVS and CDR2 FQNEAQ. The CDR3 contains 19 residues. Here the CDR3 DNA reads TGTGCCAGCAGCTTCTATTCGGCTAGGTGGGAGGCGAACACCGGGGAGCTGTTTTTT. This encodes CASSFYSARWEANTGELFF. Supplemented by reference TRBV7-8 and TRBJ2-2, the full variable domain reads GAGVSQSPRYKVAKRGQDVALRCDPISGHVSLFWYQQALGQGPEFLTYFQNEAQLDKSGLPSDRFFAERPEGSVSTLKIQRTQQEDSAVYLCASSFYSARWEANTGELFFGEGSRLTVL.

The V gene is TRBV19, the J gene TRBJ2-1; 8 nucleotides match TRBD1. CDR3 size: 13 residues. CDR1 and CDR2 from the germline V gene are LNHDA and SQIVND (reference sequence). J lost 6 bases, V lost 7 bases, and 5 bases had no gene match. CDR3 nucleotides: TGTGCCAGTAAGGGAGACAGGGGCAATGAGCAGTTCTTC. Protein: CASKGDRGNEQFF. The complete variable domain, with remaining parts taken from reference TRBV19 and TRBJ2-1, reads DGGITQSPKYLFRKEGQNVTLSCEQNLNHDAMYWYRQDPGQGLRLIYYSQIVNDFQKGDIAEGYSVSREKKESFPLTVTSAQKNPTAFYLCASKGDRGNEQFFGPGTRLTVL.

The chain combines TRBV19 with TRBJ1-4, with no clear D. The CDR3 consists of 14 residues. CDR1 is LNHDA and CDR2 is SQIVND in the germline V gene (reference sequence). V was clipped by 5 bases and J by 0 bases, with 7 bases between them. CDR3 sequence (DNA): TGTGCCAGTAGTCAACAGCCAACTAATGAAAAACTGTTTTTT. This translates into CASSQQPTNEKLFF.

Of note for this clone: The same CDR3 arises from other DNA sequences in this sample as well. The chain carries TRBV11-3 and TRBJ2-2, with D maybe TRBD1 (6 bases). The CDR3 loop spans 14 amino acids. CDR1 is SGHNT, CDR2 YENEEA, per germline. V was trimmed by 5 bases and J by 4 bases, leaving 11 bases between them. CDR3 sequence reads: CASSATGSTGELFF. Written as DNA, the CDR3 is TGTGCCAGCAGCGCAACAGGGTCCACCGGGGAGCTGTTTTTT.

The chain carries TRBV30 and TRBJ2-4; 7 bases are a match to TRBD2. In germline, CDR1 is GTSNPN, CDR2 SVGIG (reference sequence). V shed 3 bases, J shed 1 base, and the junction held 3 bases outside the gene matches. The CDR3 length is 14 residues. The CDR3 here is CAWSHSGAKNIQYF. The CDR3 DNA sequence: TGTGCCTGGAGCCATAGCGGGGCCAAAAACATTCAGTACTTC.

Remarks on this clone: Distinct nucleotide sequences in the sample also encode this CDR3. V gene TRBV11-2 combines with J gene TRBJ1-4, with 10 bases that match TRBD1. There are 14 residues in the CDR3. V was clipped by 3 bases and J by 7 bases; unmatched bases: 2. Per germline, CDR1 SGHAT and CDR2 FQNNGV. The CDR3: CASSLGTGAEKLFF. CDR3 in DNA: TGTGCCAGCAGCTTGGGGACAGGGGCTGAAAAACTGTTTTTT.

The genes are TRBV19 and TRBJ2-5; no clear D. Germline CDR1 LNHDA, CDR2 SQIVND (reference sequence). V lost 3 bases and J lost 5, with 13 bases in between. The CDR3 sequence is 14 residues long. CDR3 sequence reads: CASSIAGNGETQYF. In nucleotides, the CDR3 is TGTGCCAGTAGTATTGCAGGAAACGGGGAGACCCAGTACTTC.

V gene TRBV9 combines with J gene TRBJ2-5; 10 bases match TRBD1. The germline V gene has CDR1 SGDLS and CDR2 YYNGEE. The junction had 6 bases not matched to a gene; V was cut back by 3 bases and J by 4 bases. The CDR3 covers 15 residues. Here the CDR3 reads CASSGGTGVAETQYF. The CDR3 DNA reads TGTGCCAGCAGCGGGGGGACAGGGGTGGCAGAGACCCAGTACTTC.

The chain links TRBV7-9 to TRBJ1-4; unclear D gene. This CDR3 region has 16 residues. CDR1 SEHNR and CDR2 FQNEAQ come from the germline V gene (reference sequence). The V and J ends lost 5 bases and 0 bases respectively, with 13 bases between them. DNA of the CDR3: TGTGCCAGCAGCCCAGTTGCGGCTGCAACTAATGAAAAACTGTTTTTT. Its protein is CASSPVAAATNEKLFF.

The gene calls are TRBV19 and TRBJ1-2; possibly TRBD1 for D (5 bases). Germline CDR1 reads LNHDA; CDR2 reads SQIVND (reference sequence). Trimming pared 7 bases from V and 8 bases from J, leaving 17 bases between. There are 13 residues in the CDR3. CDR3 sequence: CASTFSGTSGYTF. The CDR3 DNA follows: TGTGCCAGTACTTTTTCCGGGACGTCGGGCTACACCTTC.

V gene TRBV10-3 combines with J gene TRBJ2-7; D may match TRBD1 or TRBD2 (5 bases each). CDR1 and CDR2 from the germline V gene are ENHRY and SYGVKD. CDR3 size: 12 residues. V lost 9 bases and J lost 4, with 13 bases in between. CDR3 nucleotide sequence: TGTGCCATGGGGGTATCCAAGTACGAGCAGTACTTC. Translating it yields CAMGVSKYEQYF.

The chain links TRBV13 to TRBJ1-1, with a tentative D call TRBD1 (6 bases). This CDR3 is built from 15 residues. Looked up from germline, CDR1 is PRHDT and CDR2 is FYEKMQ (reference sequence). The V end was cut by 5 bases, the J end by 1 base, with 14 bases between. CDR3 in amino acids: CASSISTGKNTEAFF. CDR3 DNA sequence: TGTGCCAGCAGCATAAGTACAGGGAAGAACACTGAAGCTTTCTTT. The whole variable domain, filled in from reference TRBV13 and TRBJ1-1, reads AAGVIQSPRHLIKEKRETATLKCYPIPRHDTVYWYQQGPGQDPQFLISFYEKMQSDKGSIPDRFSAQQFSDYHSELNMSSLELGDSALYFCASSISTGKNTEAFFGQGTRLTVV.

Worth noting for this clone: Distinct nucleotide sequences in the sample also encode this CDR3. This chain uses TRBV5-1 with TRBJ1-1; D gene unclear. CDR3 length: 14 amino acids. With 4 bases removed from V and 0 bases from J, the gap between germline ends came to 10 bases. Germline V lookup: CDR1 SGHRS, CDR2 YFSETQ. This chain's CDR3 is CASSLDRVNTEAFF. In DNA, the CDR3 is TGCGCCAGCAGCCTCGACCGGGTGAACACTGAAGCTTTCTTT.

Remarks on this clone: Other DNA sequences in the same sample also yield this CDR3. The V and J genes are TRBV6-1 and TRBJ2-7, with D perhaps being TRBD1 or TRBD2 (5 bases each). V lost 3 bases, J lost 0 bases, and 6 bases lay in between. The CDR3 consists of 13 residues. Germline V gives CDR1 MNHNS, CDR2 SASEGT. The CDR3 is CASSEGTSYEQYF. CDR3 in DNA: TGTGCCAGCAGTGAGGGGACCTCCTACGAGCAGTACTTC.

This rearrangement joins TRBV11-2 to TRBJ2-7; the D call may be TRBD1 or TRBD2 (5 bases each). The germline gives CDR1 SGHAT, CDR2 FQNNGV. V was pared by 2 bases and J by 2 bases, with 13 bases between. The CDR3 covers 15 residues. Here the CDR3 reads CASSLTRGDPYEQYF. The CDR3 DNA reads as TGTGCCAGCAGCTTAACGCGAGGGGACCCCTACGAGCAGTACTTC.

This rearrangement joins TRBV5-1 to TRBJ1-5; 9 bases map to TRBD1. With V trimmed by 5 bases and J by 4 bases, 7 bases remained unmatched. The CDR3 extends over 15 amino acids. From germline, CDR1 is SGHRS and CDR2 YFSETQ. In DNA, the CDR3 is TGCGCCAGCAGTTTCCGGGACAGGGAGAATCAGCCCCAGCATTTT. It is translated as CASSFRDRENQPQHF. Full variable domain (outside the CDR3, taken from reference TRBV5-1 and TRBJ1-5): KAGVTQTPRYLIKTRGQQVTLSCSPISGHRSVSWYQQTPGQGLQFLFEYFSETQRNKGNFPGRFSGRQFSNSRSEMNVSTLELGDSALYLCASSFRDRENQPQHFGDGTRLSIL.

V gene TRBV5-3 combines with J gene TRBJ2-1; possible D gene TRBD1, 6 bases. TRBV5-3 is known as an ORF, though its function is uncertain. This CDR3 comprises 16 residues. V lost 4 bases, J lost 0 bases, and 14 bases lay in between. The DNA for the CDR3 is TGTGCCAGAAGCCCCCGGACAGCCCGCTCCTACAATGAGCAGTTCTTC. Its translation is CARSPRTARSYNEQFF.